The 24 T cell receptor beta chains in this list originate from one sample, sequenced in a study of blood T cells in healthy people across ages. A second PCR of about 6 to 12 cycles used a sample-barcoded 5' primer and a J-beta primer mix. TCRdb re-called the 5' RACE reads through MiXCR, storing one row per CDR3 protein. Counted here are more than 700,000 distinct CDR3 sequences, approximately 53% occurring once; the ten biggest clones make up about two fifths. The sample consisted of blood. These receptors were obtained from an elderly man in good health.

This chain uses TRBV20-1 with TRBJ1-4, with a possible D match to TRBD1 (5 bases). Germline V gene sequence: CDR1 DFQATT, CDR2 SNEGSKA (reference sequence). Trimming pared 6 bases from V and 10 bases from J, leaving 15 bases between. The CDR3 totals 12 residues. The CDR3 nucleotides are TGCAGTGCCCTCGGGACCGACGGAAAACTGTTTTTT. It encodes CSALGTDGKLFF.

This sequence joins TRBV6-5 and TRBJ2-2; 11 nucleotides match TRBD2. CDR1 and CDR2 (germline): MNHEY, SVGAGI. Trimming removed 2 bases from V and 1 base from J; junction bases left unmatched: 6. The CDR3 is 18 residues long. This chain's CDR3 is CASSYPLTSGRNTGELFF. DNA for the CDR3: TGTGCCAGCAGTTACCCACTAACTAGCGGGAGGAACACCGGGGAGCTGTTTTTT.

The V gene is TRBV12-3 or TRBV12-4, the J gene TRBJ2-1; TRBD2 might be the D (6 bases). CDR3 length equals 14 residues. Trimming removed 5 bases from V and 13 bases from J, with 21 bases in between. This CDR3 reads CASSPAGPQETQFF. DNA for the CDR3: TGTGCCAGCAGTCCAGCGGGCCCCCAAGAGACCCAGTTCTTC.

J is TRBJ2-5 and V is TRBV20-1; D assignment may be TRBD1 or TRBD2 (5 bases each). The J call may be faulty, since TRBJ2-7 better matches the DNA end. Germline-derived CDR1 and CDR2 are DFQATT and SNEGSKA (reference sequence). This CDR3 region has 15 residues. The CDR3: CSARGGNFSSYEQYF. CDR3 nucleotide sequence: TGCAGTGCTAGAGGGGGGAACTTCTCCTCTTACGAGCAGTACTTC.

This rearrangement joins TRBV15 to TRBJ2-7; 7 nucleotides line up with TRBD2. With V trimmed by 3 bases and J by 2 bases, 1 base remained unmatched. The CDR3 loop spans 13 amino acids. Germline CDR1 is LNHNV and CDR2 is YYDKDF (reference sequence). The CDR3 region has the DNA TGTGCCACCAGCAGCGGGACTACCTACGAGCAGTACTTC. Residues: CATSSGTTYEQYF.

The V call is TRBV6-5, the J call TRBJ1-5; D not certain. This CDR3 is built from 13 residues. Germline CDR1 reads MNHEY; CDR2 reads SVGAGI. Between the trimmed V and J ends, which lost 6 bases and 4 bases, there was a span of 10 bases. CDR3 amino acids: CASSRSENQPQHF. CDR3 nucleotide sequence: TGTGCCAGCAGCCGCTCGGAAAATCAGCCCCAGCATTTT.

The table lists this clonotype with a few counts. V and J are TRBV20-1 and TRBJ2-7, with D perhaps TRBD2 (6 bases). Germline V gene data show CDR1 as DFQATT and CDR2 as SNEGSKA (reference sequence). The CDR3 length is 16 residues. V lost 4 bases, J lost 0 bases, and 19 bases lay in between. Written as DNA, the CDR3 is TGCAGTGCTACCAACCCGGGCGGAGGGGCCTCCTACGAGCAGTACTTC. It encodes CSATNPGGGASYEQYF.

The chain employs TRBV7-9 and TRBJ2-5; 7 bases fit TRBD1. The J call may be mistaken, given a closer DNA end match to TRBJ2-7. This CDR3 spans 14 amino acids. The germline V gene encodes CDR1 SEHNR and CDR2 FQNEAQ (reference sequence). The CDR3 DNA reads TGTGCCAGCAGCCCCGGGACAGCTTTTTCCGAGCAGTACTTC. Its translation is CASSPGTAFSEQYF.

This clonotype was observed at least ten times. The chain employs TRBV5-1 and TRBJ2-7, with TRBD2 matching over 8 bases. Germline CDR1 SGHRS, CDR2 YFSETQ. This CDR3 contains 15 residues. With 4 bases clipped from V and 4 bases from J, the junction kept 10 bases outside the gene matches. The CDR3 is CASSKREGRGYEQYF. CDR3 coding DNA: TGCGCCAGCAGCAAACGGGAGGGCCGTGGATACGAGCAGTACTTC.

The J gene is TRBJ2-7, the V gene TRBV9; D uncertain. Germline loops: CDR1 SGDLS, CDR2 YYNGEE. This CDR3 spans 14 amino acids. V gave up 0 bases and J gave up 3 bases, with 10 bases separating them. The CDR3 protein is CASSVAGLGYEQYF. The CDR3 bases are TGTGCCAGCAGCGTAGCCGGGTTGGGCTACGAGCAGTACTTC.

In its sample, this clonotype was seen a few times. The chain carries TRBV3-1 and TRBJ1-1; no firm D call. The CDR3 sequence is 13 residues long. Germline CDR1 reads LGHDT; CDR2 reads YNNKEL (reference sequence). Trimming took 0 bases from V and 3 from J, leaving 5 bases between them. The CDR3 loop reads CASSQEVYTEAFF. The CDR3 coding sequence is TGTGCCAGCAGCCAAGAGGTGTACACTGAAGCTTTCTTT.

The J gene is TRBJ1-2, the V gene TRBV7-2; D is possibly TRBD1 (6 bases). This CDR3 has 13 residues. V shed 6 bases and J shed 6 bases, with 14 bases lying between them. The germline gives CDR1 SGHTA, CDR2 FQGNSA. Here the CDR3 reads CASSFTGRNGYTF. CDR3 DNA sequence: TGTGCCAGCAGTTTCACAGGGAGAAATGGCTACACCTTC.

V usage is TRBV25-1 and J usage is TRBJ1-1, with D uncertain. The CDR3 length is 15 residues. Trimming took 1 base from V and 4 from J, leaving 13 bases between them. Germline V gives CDR1 MGHDK, CDR2 SYGVNS. DNA of the CDR3: TGTGCCAGCAGTGAATCTGGCAGCTACGCCACTGAAGCTTTCTTT. Encoded protein: CASSESGSYATEAFF.

This chain links TRBV5-1 with TRBJ1-4, with no clear D. V lost 0 bases, J lost 5 bases, and 17 bases lay in between. The CDR3 sequence is 17 residues long. CDR1 is SGHRS and CDR2 is YFSETQ in the germline V gene. The CDR3 protein is CASSLEGSRRLNEKLFF. The CDR3 DNA reads TGCGCCAGCAGCTTGGAAGGATCACGCCGGTTGAATGAAAAACTGTTTTTT. The complete variable domain, with remaining parts taken from reference TRBV5-1 and TRBJ1-4, reads KAGVTQTPRYLIKTRGQQVTLSCSPISGHRSVSWYQQTPGQGLQFLFEYFSETQRNKGNFPGRFSGRQFSNSRSEMNVSTLELGDSALYLCASSLEGSRRLNEKLFFGSGTQLSVL.

The V call is TRBV29-1, the J call TRBJ2-1, with 13 positions matching TRBD2. CDR3 size: 16 residues. Germline V CDR1 and CDR2: SQVTM, ANQGSEA. Trimming removed 7 bases from V and 3 bases from J; junction bases left unmatched: 9. This CDR3 reads CSAERLAGGSYNEQFF. DNA of the CDR3: TGCAGCGCCGAACGACTAGCGGGGGGCAGCTACAATGAGCAGTTCTTC.

This sequence joins TRBV6-5 and TRBJ2-5; 11 nucleotides match TRBD1. The CDR3 runs to 16 residues. The germline V gene encodes CDR1 MNHEY and CDR2 SVGAGI. Trimming at V came to 7 bases and at J to 6 bases, leaving 13 bases not matched to a gene. The CDR3 DNA reads as TGTGCCAGCAATTTAGCCGGGACAGGGGGTATAAAGACCCAGTACTTC. This gives the protein CASNLAGTGGIKTQYF.

The rearrangement joins TRBV20-1 to TRBJ2-3; 13 bases match TRBD2. V gave up 0 bases and J gave up 3 bases; unmatched junction bases: 3. Looked up from germline, CDR1 is DFQATT and CDR2 is SNEGSKA (reference sequence). The CDR3 extends over 16 amino acids. CDR3 residues: CSARETSGRATDTQYF. DNA for the CDR3: TGCAGTGCTAGAGAAACTAGCGGGAGGGCGACAGATACGCAGTATTTT.

This chain links TRBV20-1 with TRBJ1-5; 8 bases line up with TRBD1. Germline V gene lookup returns CDR1 DFQATT and CDR2 SNEGSKA (reference sequence). J gave up 6 bases and V 0 bases, and 10 bases lay outside the gene matches. This CDR3 is built from 16 residues. CDR3 residues: CSARDQIRGLSQPQHF. The CDR3 DNA reads as TGCAGTGCTAGAGATCAAATCAGGGGGCTGAGTCAGCCCCAGCATTTT.

The chain carries TRBV12-3 or TRBV12-4 and TRBJ2-5, with D tentatively TRBD1 (6 bases). Trimming took off 5 bases at V and 1 base at J, with 11 bases between the two ends. This CDR3 has 14 amino acids. The CDR3 spells CASSAAGAQETQYF. The DNA for the CDR3 is TGTGCCAGCAGTGCAGCAGGGGCCCAAGAGACCCAGTACTTC.

The sample holds one count of this clonotype. J is TRBJ2-3 and V is TRBV5-1; 13 bases are shared with TRBD2. CDR1 and CDR2 from the germline V gene are SGHRS and YFSETQ. CDR3 length: 21 amino acids. J gave up 14 bases and V 2 bases, and 29 bases lay outside the gene matches. The CDR3 coding sequence is TGCGCCAGCAGCTTTCGATCGGGTGGACTAGCGGGAGTGAGGGAGCACAGATACGCGTATTTT. It is translated as CASSFRSGGLAGVREHRYAYF.

The chain links TRBV14 to TRBJ2-5; D perhaps matches TRBD1 (5 bases). Germline assignment: CDR1 SGHDN and CDR2 FVKESK. Between the trimmed V and J ends, which lost 2 bases and 2 bases, there was a span of 9 bases. The CDR3 has 14 residues. DNA of the CDR3: TGTGCCAGCAGCCAAACAGGCTCACAAGAGACCCAGTACTTC. Translation: CASSQTGSQETQYF. Based on the CDR3 plus reference TRBV14 and TRBJ2-5, the full variable domain is EAGVTQFPSHSVIEKGQTVTLRCDPISGHDNLYWYRRVMGKEIKFLLHFVKESKQDESGMPNNRFLAERTGGTYSTLKVQPAELEDSGVYFCASSQTGSQETQYFGPGTRLLVL.

The chain is built from TRBV29-1 and TRBJ2-1; 9 nucleotides align to TRBD2. The CDR3 totals 14 residues. From germline, CDR1 is SQVTM and CDR2 ANQGSEA. Trimming took 2 bases from V and 3 from J; bases not matched to a gene: 2. The CDR3 protein is CSVESGRLYNEQFF. The CDR3 nucleotides are TGCAGCGTTGAAAGCGGGAGGCTCTACAATGAGCAGTTCTTC.

This clonotype was picked up a small number of times. V is TRBV7-9 and J is TRBJ2-1; 8 bases map to TRBD1. The CDR3 consists of 15 residues. Germline loops: CDR1 SEHNR, CDR2 FQNEAQ (reference sequence). The ends lost 5 bases at V and 4 bases at J; junction bases unmatched: 7. CDR3 DNA sequence: TGTGCCAGCAGCCGGAGACAGGGGTCTTACAATGAGCAGTTCTTC. Protein sequence: CASSRRQGSYNEQFF.

This chain joins TRBV5-5 and TRBJ2-1, with 8 bases that match TRBD1. In germline, CDR1 is SGHKS, CDR2 YYEKEE (reference sequence). This CDR3 region has 14 residues. Trimming removed 3 bases from V and 7 bases from J; junction bases left unmatched: 6. In DNA form, the CDR3 reads TGTGCCAGCAGCTCCGACAGGGGATGGAATGAGCAGTTCTTC. It is translated as CASSSDRGWNEQFF.